The rows below give T cell receptor beta chains drawn from one sample of a study of T cells in Graves' hyperthyroidism and ophthalmopathy. TCRdb called the multiplex PCR reads again in MiXCR, with one record for every CDR3 protein. In the table there are 450,000 to 700,000 distinct CDR3 sequences, about 45% of which are singletons. The source material was peripheral blood or thyroid tissue (not recorded which). Receptor source: a woman under 30 with Graves' hyperthyroidism. CDR3s include the opening cysteine and the closing phenylalanine or tryptophan. The D gene is left open where the match is weak. Some rows mark clone size as missing; the rest say once, few, many or name a class of expanded clone.

TRBV2	few	TRBD2	TRBJ2-7	TGTGCCAGCAGTTGGACTAGCGGGAACGAGCAGTACTTC	CASSWTSGNEQYF
TRBV6-5	NA	TRBD2	TRBJ2-2	TGTGCCAGCAGTTACTCGACTAGCGGAGGTTCGAACACCGGGGAGCTGTTTTTT	CASSYSTSGGSNTGELFF
TRBV20-1	many	NA	TRBJ2-5	TGCAGTGCTAGAGTTCCCCTAGGGGCAGGTTGGGACCAAGAGACCCAGTACTTC	CSARVPLGAGWDQETQYF
TRBV2	NA	TRBD1	TRBJ2-7	TGTGCCACTCTTCCGGGACAGGGGGCATTCCACGAGCAGTACTTC	CATLPGQGAFHEQYF
TRBV7-8	NA	TRBD2	TRBJ2-3	TGTGCCAGCAGCCCCAGACTAGCGGGAGTCAGGGATACGCAGTATTTT	CASSPRLAGVRDTQYF
TRBV29-1	many	TRBD1	TRBJ2-7	TGCAGCGTTGAAGTGACGGACAGGGGCTATCCCTACGAGCAGTACTTC	CSVEVTDRGYPYEQYF
TRBV7-3	many	NA	TRBJ1-2	TGTGCCAGCAGTCCAACAGGGAACTATGGCTACACCTTC	CASSPTGNYGYTF
TRBV6-5	many	NA	TRBJ1-1	TGTGCCAGCAGTGCCGGATTAAAACCGCCTTTT	CASSAGLKPPF
TRBV30	few	TRBD1	TRBJ1-4	TGTGCCGGGACCCCGACAGGGACTAATGAAAAACTGTTTTTT	CAGTPTGTNEKLFF
TRBV24-1	few	NA	TRBJ1-1	TGTGCCACCATTTACGAGGGTAGGGCTTTCTTT	CATIYEGRAFF